These 24 T cell receptor beta chains were all obtained from the same sample, sequenced in a study of cytomegalovirus exposure and HLA in healthy donors. Amplification used 60 Vbeta primers and 13 Jbeta primers. TCRdb's table, derived via immunoSEQ multiplex PCR, lists solely in-frame clones and lacks some. The table shows roughly 150,000 clones, with over 80% occurring only once. Input material: PBMCs. These receptors all stem from a man aged 50 to 59 in good health and CMV-seropositive.

The chain employs TRBV7-6 and TRBJ1-4, with 10 bases that match TRBD1. V was clipped by 3 bases and J by 6 bases; unmatched bases: 4. In germline, CDR1 is SGHVS, CDR2 FNYEAQ. CDR3 length equals 15 residues. The CDR3 DNA follows: TGTGCCAGCAGCTTCGCCGGGACAGGGGATGAAAAACTGTTTTTT. Translating it yields CASSFAGTGDEKLFF.

V usage is TRBV18 and J usage is TRBJ1-5; possibly TRBD1 for D (6 bases). The CDR3 has 14 amino acids. Trimming removed 5 bases from V and 4 bases from J, with 12 bases in between. Germline CDR1 reads KGHSH; CDR2 reads LQKENI. The CDR3 loop is CASSYTGLNQPQHF. The CDR3 nucleotides are TGTGCCAGCTCATATACAGGGTTAAATCAGCCCCAGCATTTT.

The J gene is TRBJ1-4, the V gene TRBV28; D might be TRBD1 (5 bases). Trimming stripped 5 bases from V and 13 bases from J, with 11 bases between. CDR3 length equals 11 residues. CDR1 and CDR2 (germline): MDHEN, SYDVKM. CDR3 in amino acids: CASSPGVRLFF. The CDR3 nucleotides are TGTGCCAGCAGTCCGGGGGTAAGACTGTTTTTT. Variable domain in full (rest from reference TRBV28 and TRBJ1-4): DVKVTQSSRYLVKRTGEKVFLECVQDMDHENMFWYRQDPGLGLRLIYFSYDVKMKEKGDIPEGYSVSREKKERFSLILESASTNQTSMYLCASSPGVRLFFGSGTQLSVL.

CDR3 in amino acids: CASSLGQTYGYTF. CDR3 sequence (DNA): TGTGCCAGCAGCCTCGGACAGACCTATGGCTACACCTTC. The chain recombines TRBV7-9 with TRBJ1-2; a possible D gene is TRBD1 (6 bases). The CDR3 is 13 residues long. The germline V and J ends were trimmed by 5 bases and 4 bases, with 11 bases remaining between them. Germline CDR1 reads SEHNR; CDR2 reads FQNEAQ (reference sequence).

This clone was detected only a few times. This rearrangement joins TRBV18 to TRBJ2-3; TRBD1 agrees at 8 bases. The V and J ends lost 8 bases and 6 bases, in that order; junction bases with no gene match: 4. Germline CDR1 reads KGHSH; CDR2 reads LQKENI. This CDR3 region has 12 residues. CDR3 loop: CASGQGLDTQYF. The CDR3 coding sequence is TGTGCCAGCGGACAGGGACTTGATACGCAGTATTTT.

The chain links TRBV21-1 to TRBJ2-5; TRBD2, the D gene given by the table, was not confirmed from the DNA. TRBV21-1 is a pseudogene segment. There are 15 residues in the CDR3. CDR3 nucleotide sequence: TGTGCCAGCAGCAAAGAAGAGAATGTAGCGGAGACCCAGTACTTC. It encodes CASSKEENVAETQYF.

This sequence joins TRBV5-5 and TRBJ2-2, with D maybe TRBD1 (6 bases). From germline, CDR1 is SGHKS and CDR2 YYEKEE (reference sequence). This CDR3 comprises 17 residues. Trimming stripped 4 bases from V and 4 bases from J, with 20 bases between. In DNA, the CDR3 is TGTGCCAGCAGCAACGGCGCAGGGGAGATCGGCACCGGGGAGCTGTTTTTT. Translation: CASSNGAGEIGTGELFF. Variable domain in full (rest from reference TRBV5-5 and TRBJ2-2): DAGVTQSPTHLIKTRGQQVTLRCSPISGHKSVSWYQQVLGQGPQFIFQYYEKEERGRGNFPDRFSARQFPNYSSELNVNALLLGDSALYLCASSNGAGEIGTGELFFGEGSRLTVL.

The chain employs TRBV12-5 and TRBJ1-1, with TRBD1 as a possible D gene (5 bases). The germline V gene encodes CDR1 LGHNT and CDR2 FRNRAP. With 1 base removed from V and 3 bases from J, the gap between germline ends came to 6 bases. This CDR3 has 13 residues. The CDR3 coding sequence is TGTGCTAGTGGTTTGGGCAGGGACACTGAAGCTTTCTTT. This gives the protein CASGLGRDTEAFF. Based on the CDR3 plus reference TRBV12-5 and TRBJ1-1, the full variable domain is DARVTQTPRHKVTEMGQEVTMRCQPILGHNTVFWYRQTMMQGLELLAYFRNRAPLDDSGMPKDRFSAEMPDATLATLKIQPSEPRDSAVYFCASGLGRDTEAFFGQGTRLTVV.

V usage is TRBV7-8 and J usage is TRBJ2-2, with a tentative D call TRBD1 (6 bases). CDR1 is SGHVS and CDR2 is FQNEAQ in the germline V gene. The CDR3 has 13 residues. V was pared by 1 base and J by 7 bases, with 7 bases between. The CDR3 region is CASSLVGGGELFF. In nucleotides, the CDR3 is TGTGCCAGCAGCTTAGTAGGGGGCGGGGAGCTGTTTTTT.

V is TRBV19 and J is TRBJ1-1, with D perhaps matching TRBD1 (5 bases). The CDR3 loop spans 15 amino acids. CDR1 LNHDA and CDR2 SQIVND come from the germline V gene (reference sequence). The V gene lost 2 bases and the J gene lost 1 base, with 11 bases spanning the gap. CDR3 sequence: CASSIIGAANTEAFF. In DNA form, the CDR3 reads TGTGCCAGTAGTATAATTGGGGCAGCGAACACTGAAGCTTTCTTT.

This clone showed up just once. The rearrangement joins TRBV18 to TRBJ2-7, with a weak D call TRBD2 (6 bases). The CDR3 is 15 residues long. V was shortened by 2 bases and J by 5 bases, with 16 bases between the two germline ends. Per the germline V gene, CDR1 is KGHSH and CDR2 is LQKENI. This CDR3 reads CASSPSGTSGHEQYF. DNA for the CDR3: TGTGCCAGCTCACCATCCGGGACCAGCGGGCACGAGCAGTACTTC.

The chain joins TRBV21-1 to TRBJ2-7; whether TRBD2, the table's D call, matches the DNA was not checked. TRBV21-1 is a recognized pseudogene. This CDR3 is built from 14 residues. The CDR3 DNA sequence: TGTGCCAGCAGCAAACTAGCGCACTCCTACGAGCAGTACTTC. Its translation is CASSKLAHSYEQYF.

The genes are TRBV4-1 and TRBJ2-1; D remains unclear. The CDR3 loop spans 12 amino acids. Trimming pared 0 bases from V and 12 bases from J, leaving 9 bases between. Germline V gene sequence: CDR1 MGHRA, CDR2 YSYEKL. DNA for the CDR3: TGCGCCAGCAGCCAAGATCCGCGTTGGCAGTTCTTC. The encoded protein is CASSQDPRWQFF.

The rearrangement joins TRBV28 to TRBJ2-7; 9 nucleotides align to TRBD1. This CDR3 comprises 14 residues. Germline CDR1 MDHEN, CDR2 SYDVKM. The V segment lost 8 bases and the J segment 4 bases; nucleotides outside the gene matches: 9. The CDR3 here is CASHVGQGPYEQYF. The DNA for the CDR3 is TGTGCCAGCCATGTGGGACAGGGCCCTTACGAGCAGTACTTC.

This rearrangement joins TRBV1 to TRBJ2-7; TRBD2 is the table's D call and was not checked against the DNA. TRBV1 is marked as a pseudogene. The CDR3 sequence is 18 residues long. CDR3 sequence: CTSSQDRRTSGGSYEQYF. DNA of the CDR3: TGCACCAGCAGCCAAGATCGTAGGACTAGCGGGGGCTCCTACGAGCAGTACTTC.

V is TRBV7-9 and J is TRBJ2-4; D is perhaps TRBD1 (7 bases). CDR1 and CDR2 from the germline V gene are SEHNR and FQNEAQ (reference sequence). V was pared by 5 bases and J by 9 bases, with 23 bases between. This CDR3 contains 16 residues. The CDR3 nucleotides are TGTGCCAGCAGCCTCCTAAATCAGGGGGGCGGCGTCATTCAGTACTTC. Protein: CASSLLNQGGGVIQYF.

The genes are TRBV29-1 and TRBJ1-2; TRBD1 aligns across 9 bases. The V and J ends lost 4 bases and 2 bases, in that order; junction bases with no gene match: 2. This CDR3 has 13 residues. CDR1 is SQVTM, CDR2 ANQGSEA, per germline. The CDR3 protein is CSVGTGVNYGYTF. CDR3 sequence (DNA): TGCAGCGTTGGGACAGGGGTAAACTATGGCTACACCTTC.

The chain's CDR3 is CASSQDWTSGLSTDTQYF. CDR3 in DNA: TGTGCCAGCAGCCAAGATTGGACTAGCGGACTTAGCACAGATACGCAGTATTTT. This rearrangement joins TRBV14 to TRBJ2-3; 10 bases line up with TRBD2. Germline V gives CDR1 SGHDN, CDR2 FVKESK. The J segment lost 0 bases and the V segment lost 0 bases, leaving 6 bases of the junction unmatched. The CDR3 loop spans 18 amino acids.

This clone was seen a handful of times. This chain joins TRBV2 and TRBJ2-1; unclear D gene. The CDR3 runs to 14 residues. V lost 9 bases and J 0 bases, leaving 12 bases between the germline ends. Germline V CDR1 and CDR2: SNHLY, FYNNEI. This CDR3 is CASSFMSSYNEQFF. CDR3 bases: TGTGCCAGTTCCTTTATGAGCTCCTACAATGAGCAGTTCTTC.

The chain combines TRBV7-9 with TRBJ1-6; a weak D match, TRBD1 (6 bases). CDR3 size: 14 residues. The V end lost 10 bases, the J end lost 0 bases, and 10 bases lay between the germline ends. Germline CDR1 reads SEHNR; CDR2 reads FQNEAQ (reference sequence). The CDR3 DNA is TGTGCCACAGGACAGAGCTCCTATAATTCACCCCTCCACTTT. This encodes CATGQSSYNSPLHF.

This chain joins TRBV15 and TRBJ2-7; D may be TRBD1 (6 bases). CDR3 length: 13 amino acids. Germline V gene sequence: CDR1 LNHNV, CDR2 YYDKDF (reference sequence). Deletions cut 5 bases from V and 0 bases from J, with 8 bases between. The CDR3 here is CATSRDTSYEQYF. The CDR3 nucleotides are TGTGCCACCAGCCGGGACACCTCCTACGAGCAGTACTTC.

V and J are TRBV7-2 and TRBJ2-5, with 16 positions matching TRBD2. Germline CDR1 is SGHTA and CDR2 is FQGNSA. CDR3 size: 17 residues. V shed 1 base, J shed 5 bases, and the junction held 4 bases outside the gene matches. Here the CDR3 reads CASSLGGTSGGAETQYF. The CDR3 DNA follows: TGTGCCAGCAGCTTAGGAGGGACTAGCGGGGGGGCCGAGACCCAGTACTTC.

This chain connects TRBV19 to TRBJ1-5; no clear D. This CDR3 contains 14 residues. The germline V gene has CDR1 LNHDA and CDR2 SQIVND (reference sequence). The V and J ends lost 7 bases and 6 bases respectively, with 16 bases between them. As DNA, the CDR3 is TGTGCCAGTAAGCGGGCAGACTACACTCAGCCCCAGCATTTT. This gives the protein CASKRADYTQPQHF.

The chain has TRBV5-1 and TRBJ2-7, with D possibly matching TRBD1 (6 bases). V shed 5 bases and J shed 3 bases, with 9 bases lying between them. Germline CDR1 is SGHRS and CDR2 is YFSETQ. The length of the CDR3 is 12 residues. In DNA form, the CDR3 reads TGCGCCAGCAGTCCGGACAGCTACGAGCAGTACTTC. Residues: CASSPDSYEQYF.